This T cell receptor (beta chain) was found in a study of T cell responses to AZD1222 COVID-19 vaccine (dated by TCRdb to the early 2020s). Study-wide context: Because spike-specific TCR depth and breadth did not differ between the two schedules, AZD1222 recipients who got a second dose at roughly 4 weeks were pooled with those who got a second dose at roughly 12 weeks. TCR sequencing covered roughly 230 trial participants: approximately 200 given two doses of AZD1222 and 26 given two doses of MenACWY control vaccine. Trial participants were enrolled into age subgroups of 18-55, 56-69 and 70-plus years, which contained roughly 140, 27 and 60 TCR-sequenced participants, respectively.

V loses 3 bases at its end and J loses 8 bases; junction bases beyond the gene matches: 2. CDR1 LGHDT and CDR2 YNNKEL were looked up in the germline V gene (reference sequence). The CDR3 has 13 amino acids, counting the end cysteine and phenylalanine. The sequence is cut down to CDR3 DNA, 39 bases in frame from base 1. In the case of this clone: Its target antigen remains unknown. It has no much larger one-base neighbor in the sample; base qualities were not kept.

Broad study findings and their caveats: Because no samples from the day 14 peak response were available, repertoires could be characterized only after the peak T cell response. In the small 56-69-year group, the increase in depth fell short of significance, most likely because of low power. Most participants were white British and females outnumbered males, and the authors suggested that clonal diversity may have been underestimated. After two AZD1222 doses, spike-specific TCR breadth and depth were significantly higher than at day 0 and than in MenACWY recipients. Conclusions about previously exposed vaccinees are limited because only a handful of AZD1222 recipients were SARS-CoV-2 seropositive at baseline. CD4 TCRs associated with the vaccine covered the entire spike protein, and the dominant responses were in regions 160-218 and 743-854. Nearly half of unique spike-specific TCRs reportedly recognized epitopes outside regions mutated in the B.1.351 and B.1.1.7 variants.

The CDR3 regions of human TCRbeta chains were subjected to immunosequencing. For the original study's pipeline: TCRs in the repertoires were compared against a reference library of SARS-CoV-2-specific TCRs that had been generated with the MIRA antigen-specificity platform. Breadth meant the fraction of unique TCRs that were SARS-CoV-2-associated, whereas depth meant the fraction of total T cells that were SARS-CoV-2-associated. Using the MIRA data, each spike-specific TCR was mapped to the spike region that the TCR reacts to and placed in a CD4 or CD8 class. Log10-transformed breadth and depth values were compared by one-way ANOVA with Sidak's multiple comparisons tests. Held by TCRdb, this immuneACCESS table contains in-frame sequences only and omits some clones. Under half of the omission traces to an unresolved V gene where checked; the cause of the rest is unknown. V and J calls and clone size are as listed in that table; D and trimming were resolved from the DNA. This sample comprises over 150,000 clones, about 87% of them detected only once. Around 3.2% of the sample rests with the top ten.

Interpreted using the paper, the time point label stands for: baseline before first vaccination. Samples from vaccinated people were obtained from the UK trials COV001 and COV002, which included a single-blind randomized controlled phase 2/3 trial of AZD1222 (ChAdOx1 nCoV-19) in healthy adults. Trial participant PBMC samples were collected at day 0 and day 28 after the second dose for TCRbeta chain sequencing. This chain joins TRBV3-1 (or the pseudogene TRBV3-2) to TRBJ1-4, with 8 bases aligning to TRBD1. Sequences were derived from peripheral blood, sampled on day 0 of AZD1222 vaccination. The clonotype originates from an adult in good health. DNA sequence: TGTGCCAGCAGCCATCGGACAGGGGAAAAACTGTTTTTT. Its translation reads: CASSHRTGEKLFF.